The present T cell receptor (beta chain) was sequenced within a study of cytomegalovirus exposure and HLA in healthy donors. Study as a whole: Genotyping of some 390 donors showed that 65% to 90% belonged to the Caucasian-associated ancestry cluster.

V lost 3 bases, J lost 7 bases, and 3 bases stayed unmatched. This CDR3 spans 14 amino acids. Germline V gene sequence: CDR1 MGHRA, CDR2 YSYEKL. PCR used 60 Vbeta primers and 13 Jbeta primers. Profiled with immunoSEQ multiplex PCR; TCRdb holds only in-frame clones, not every one. The top ten hold more than 2.5% of the sample, which has some 150,000 clones, around 75% seen once. Regarding donors, all were healthy bone marrow donors. This clone was detected a few times. Its matching antigen is unknown. Study observations and caveats: It was 150 to 200 TCR beta chains that were listed as cytomegalovirus-associated. A few V segments could not be told apart, such as TRBV6-2 and TRBV6-3, and were left out.

The TCR was taken from a man between 40 and 49 years old in good health and CMV-seronegative. The V and J genes are TRBV4-1 and TRBJ2-7; 13 bases match TRBD2. Sequenced sample: PBMCs. CDR3 nucleotides: TGCGCCAGCAGCCACTCGGGACTAGCGGGAGAGCAGTACTTC. This translates into CASSHSGLAGEQYF.